This entry describes one TCR beta chain. This clonotype has a handful of counts. Its cognate antigen has yet to be identified. Nothing much larger sits one base from this clone, and base qualities are not available. Trimming costs V 0 bases and J 6 bases, and their ends lie 11 bases apart. From the cysteine up to the phenylalanine, the CDR3 has a length of 14 residues. The entry retains the CDR3 DNA only, 42 bases that are in frame from base 1. From the germline V gene, CDR1 is SGHRS and CDR2 is YFSETQ. The data were obtained in a study of CD8 T cells in ankylosing spondylitis (dated by TCRdb to 2016 to 2017). At the level of the whole study: To find TCR variants linked to disease, the study profiled T cell receptor beta repertoires in ankylosing spondylitis patients and healthy donors. In total, the full study cohort was made up of 95 to 110 healthy donors and 25 to 30 ankylosing spondylitis patients. Peripheral blood samples were taken, and synovial fluid was additionally collected from ankylosing spondylitis patients.

The research as a whole found: The disease-linked clones showed a CD8+ phenotype and occurred at relatively low frequencies in peripheral blood. According to the report, matched synovial fluid samples from ankylosing spondylitis patients were significantly enriched for the disease-linked clones. Some motif variants had previously been reported in the synovial fluid and blood of reactive arthritis patients, which suggests shared mechanisms of disease initiation. Blood from ankylosing spondylitis patients appeared to be characterized by a TCR beta motif made up of about 8 highly homologous amino acid variants.

These reads were obtained on an Illumina HiSeq 2500. Quantitative 5'-RACE with molecular barcodes was the method used to prepare the TCR beta libraries. Per the original workflow: A new computational method, built on a probabilistic model of VDJ rearrangement, was used to identify disease-linked TCR variants. TCRdb ran its own pipeline on the public reads, namely fastp trimming at Q25 and MiXCR clone calling, and kept in-frame beta chains. Rows with a matching CDR3 protein are joined into one entry that keeps the most common DNA and genes. The V and J calls here are based on TCRdb, not the publication. The sample table holds 150,000 to 200,000 distinct CDR3 sequences, of which 18% were seen once. About 7.8% of the sample is taken by the ten largest.

Material for sequencing was blood, either unsorted or a sorted T cell fraction (not recorded which). This TCR was sampled from a male donor with ankylosing spondylitis or in good health (not recorded which). Here the chain combines TRBV5-1 and TRBJ2-3, with TRBD2 as a weak D call on 5 bases. The nucleotide sequence is TGCGCCAGCAGCTTGGGTGGCGAGCGGGATACGCAGTATTTT. This is translated as CASSLGGERDTQYF.